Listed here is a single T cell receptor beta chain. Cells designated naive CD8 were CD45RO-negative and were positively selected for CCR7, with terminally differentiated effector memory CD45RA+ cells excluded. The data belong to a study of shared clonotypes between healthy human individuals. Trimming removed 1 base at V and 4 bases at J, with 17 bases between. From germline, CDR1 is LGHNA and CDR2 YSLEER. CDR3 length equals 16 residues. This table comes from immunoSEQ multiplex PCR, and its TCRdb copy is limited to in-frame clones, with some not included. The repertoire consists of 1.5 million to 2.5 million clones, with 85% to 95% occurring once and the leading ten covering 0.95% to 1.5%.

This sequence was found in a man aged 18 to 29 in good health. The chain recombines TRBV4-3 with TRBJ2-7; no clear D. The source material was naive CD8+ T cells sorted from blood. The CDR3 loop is CASSQGAPSPPYEQYF. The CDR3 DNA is TGCGCCAGCAGCCAAGGAGCACCATCACCCCCATACGAGCAGTACTTC.